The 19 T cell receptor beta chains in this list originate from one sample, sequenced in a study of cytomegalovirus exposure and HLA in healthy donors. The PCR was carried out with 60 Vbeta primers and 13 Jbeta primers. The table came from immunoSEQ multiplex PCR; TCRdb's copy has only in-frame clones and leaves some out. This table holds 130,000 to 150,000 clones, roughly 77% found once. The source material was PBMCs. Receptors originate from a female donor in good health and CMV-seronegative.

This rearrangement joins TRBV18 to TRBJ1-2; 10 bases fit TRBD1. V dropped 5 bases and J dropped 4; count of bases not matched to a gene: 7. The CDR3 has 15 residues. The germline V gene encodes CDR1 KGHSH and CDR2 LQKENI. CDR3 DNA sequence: TGTGCCAGCTCAACGGACAGGGGGACGGGCTATGGCTACACCTTC. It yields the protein CASSTDRGTGYGYTF.

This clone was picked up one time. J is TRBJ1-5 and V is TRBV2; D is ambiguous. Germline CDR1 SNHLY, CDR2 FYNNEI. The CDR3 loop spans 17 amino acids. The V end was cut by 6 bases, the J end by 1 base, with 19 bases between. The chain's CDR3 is CASRDPLSGRSNQPQHF. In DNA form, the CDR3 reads TGTGCCAGCAGGGACCCCTTATCGGGGAGGAGCAATCAGCCCCAGCATTTT.

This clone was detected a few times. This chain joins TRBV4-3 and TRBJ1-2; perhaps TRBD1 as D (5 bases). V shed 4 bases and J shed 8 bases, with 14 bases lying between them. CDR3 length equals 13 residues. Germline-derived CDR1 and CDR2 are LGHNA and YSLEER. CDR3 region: CASSRWGGEGYTF. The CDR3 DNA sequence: TGCGCCAGCAGCCGGTGGGGAGGGGAGGGCTACACCTTC.

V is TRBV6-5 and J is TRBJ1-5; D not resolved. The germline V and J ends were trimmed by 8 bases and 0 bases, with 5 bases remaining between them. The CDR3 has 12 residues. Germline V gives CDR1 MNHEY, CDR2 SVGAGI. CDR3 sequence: CASQNSNQPQHF. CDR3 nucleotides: TGTGCCAGCCAAAATAGCAATCAGCCCCAGCATTTT.

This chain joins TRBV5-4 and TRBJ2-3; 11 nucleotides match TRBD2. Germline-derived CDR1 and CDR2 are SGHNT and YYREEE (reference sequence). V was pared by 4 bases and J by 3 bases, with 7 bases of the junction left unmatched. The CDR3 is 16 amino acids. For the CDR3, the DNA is TGTGCCAGCAGCACTGTAGCGGGAGGGCCGACAGATACGCAGTATTTT. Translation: CASSTVAGGPTDTQYF.

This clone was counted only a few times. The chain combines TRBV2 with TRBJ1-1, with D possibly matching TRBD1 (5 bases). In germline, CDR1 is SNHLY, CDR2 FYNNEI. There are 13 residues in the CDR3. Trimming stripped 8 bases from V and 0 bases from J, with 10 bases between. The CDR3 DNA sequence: TGTGCCAGCTATAGGGACTTGAACACTGAAGCTTTCTTT. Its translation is CASYRDLNTEAFF. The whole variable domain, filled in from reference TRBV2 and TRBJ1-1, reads EPEVTQTPSHQVTQMGQEVILRCVPISNHLYFYWYRQILGQKVEFLVSFYNNEISEKSEIFDDQFSVERPDGSNFTLKIRSTKLEDSAMYFCASYRDLNTEAFFGQGTRLTVV.

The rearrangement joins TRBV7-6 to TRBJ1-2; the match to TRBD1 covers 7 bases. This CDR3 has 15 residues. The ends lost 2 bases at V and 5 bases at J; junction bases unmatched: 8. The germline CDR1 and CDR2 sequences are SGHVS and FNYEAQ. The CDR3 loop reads CASSLSGTDLYGYTF. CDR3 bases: TGTGCCAGCAGCTTATCCGGGACAGACTTATATGGCTACACCTTC. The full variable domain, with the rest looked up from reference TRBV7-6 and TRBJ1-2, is GAGVSQSPRYKVTKRGQDVALRCDPISGHVSLYWYRQALGQGPEFLTYFNYEAQQDKSGLPNDRFSAERPEGSISTLTIQRTEQRDSAMYRCASSLSGTDLYGYTFGSGTRLTVV.

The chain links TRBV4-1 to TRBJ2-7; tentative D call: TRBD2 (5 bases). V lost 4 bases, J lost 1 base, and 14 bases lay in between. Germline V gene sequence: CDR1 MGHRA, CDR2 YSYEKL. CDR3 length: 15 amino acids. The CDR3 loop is CASSPVRERSYEQYF. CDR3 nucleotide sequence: TGCGCCAGCAGCCCCGTGAGGGAACGGTCCTACGAGCAGTACTTC.

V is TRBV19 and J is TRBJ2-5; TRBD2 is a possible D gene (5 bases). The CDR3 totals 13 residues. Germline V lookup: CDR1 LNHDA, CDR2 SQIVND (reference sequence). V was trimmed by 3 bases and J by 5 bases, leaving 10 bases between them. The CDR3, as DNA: TGTGCCAGTAGTATCGTCGAGGGTGAGACCCAGTACTTC. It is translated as CASSIVEGETQYF.

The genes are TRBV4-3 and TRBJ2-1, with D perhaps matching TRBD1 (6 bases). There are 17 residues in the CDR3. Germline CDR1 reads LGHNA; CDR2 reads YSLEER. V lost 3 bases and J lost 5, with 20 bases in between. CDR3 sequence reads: CASSQRAQGRGDNEQFF. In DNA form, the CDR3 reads TGCGCCAGCAGCCAGCGGGCCCAGGGGCGTGGGGACAATGAGCAGTTCTTC.

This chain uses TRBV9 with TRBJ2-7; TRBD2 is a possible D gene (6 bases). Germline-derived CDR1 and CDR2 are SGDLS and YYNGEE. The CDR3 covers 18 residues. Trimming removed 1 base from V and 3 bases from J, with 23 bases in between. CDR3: CASSVPTLGTPLRYEQYF. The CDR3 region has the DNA TGTGCCAGCAGCGTACCCACCCTCGGGACTCCCCTCCGCTACGAGCAGTACTTC. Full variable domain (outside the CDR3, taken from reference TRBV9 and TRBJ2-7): DSGVTQTPKHLITATGQRVTLRCSPRSGDLSVYWYQQSLDQGLQFLIQYYNGEERAKGNILERFSAQQFPDLHSELNLSSLELGDSALYFCASSVPTLGTPLRYEQYFGPGTRLTVT.

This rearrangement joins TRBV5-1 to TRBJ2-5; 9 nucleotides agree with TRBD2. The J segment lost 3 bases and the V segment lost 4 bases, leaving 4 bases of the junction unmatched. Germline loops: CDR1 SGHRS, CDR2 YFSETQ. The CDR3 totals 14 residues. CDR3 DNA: TGCGCCAGCAGCCGCGGGAGGGCGGAAGAGACCCAGTACTTC. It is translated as CASSRGRAEETQYF.

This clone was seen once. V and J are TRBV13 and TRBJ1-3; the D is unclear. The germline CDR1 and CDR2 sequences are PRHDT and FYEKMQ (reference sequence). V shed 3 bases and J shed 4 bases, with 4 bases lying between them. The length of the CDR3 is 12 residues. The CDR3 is CASSLGGNTIYF. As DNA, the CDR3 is TGTGCCAGCAGCTTGGGCGGAAACACCATATATTTT.

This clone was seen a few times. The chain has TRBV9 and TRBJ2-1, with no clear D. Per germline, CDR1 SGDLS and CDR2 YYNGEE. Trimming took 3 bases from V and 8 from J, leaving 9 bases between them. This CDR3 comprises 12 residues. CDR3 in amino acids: CASSDSSYEQFF. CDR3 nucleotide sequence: TGTGCCAGCAGCGACTCTTCCTATGAGCAGTTCTTC.

The CDR3 bases are TGTGCCACCAGCTGGGACAGGAATTCCTACGAGCAGTACTTC. Encoded protein: CATSWDRNSYEQYF. The chain combines TRBV15 with TRBJ2-7, with TRBD1 matching over 8 bases. CDR1 LNHNV and CDR2 YYDKDF come from the germline V gene (reference sequence). Unmatched junction bases numbered 4, after V lost 5 bases and J lost 1 base. The CDR3 is 14 residues long.

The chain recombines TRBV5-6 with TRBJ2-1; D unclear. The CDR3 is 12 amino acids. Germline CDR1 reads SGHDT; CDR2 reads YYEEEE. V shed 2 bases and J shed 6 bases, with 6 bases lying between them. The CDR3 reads CASSFFGNEQFF. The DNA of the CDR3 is TGTGCCAGCAGCTTCTTCGGCAATGAGCAGTTCTTC.

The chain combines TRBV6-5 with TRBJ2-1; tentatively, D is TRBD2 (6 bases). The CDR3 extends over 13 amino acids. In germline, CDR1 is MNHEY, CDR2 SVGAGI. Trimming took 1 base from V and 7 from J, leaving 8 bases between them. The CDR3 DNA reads TGTGCCAGCAGTTACTTAAGCGGGAATGAGCAGTTCTTC. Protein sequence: CASSYLSGNEQFF.

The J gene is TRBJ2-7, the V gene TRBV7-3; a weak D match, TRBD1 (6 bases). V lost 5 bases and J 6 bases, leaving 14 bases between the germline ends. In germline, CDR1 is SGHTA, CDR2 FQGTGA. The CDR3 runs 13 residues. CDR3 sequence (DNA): TGTGCCAGCAGCCCCACAGGGTTAGGCGAGCAGTACTTC. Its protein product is CASSPTGLGEQYF.

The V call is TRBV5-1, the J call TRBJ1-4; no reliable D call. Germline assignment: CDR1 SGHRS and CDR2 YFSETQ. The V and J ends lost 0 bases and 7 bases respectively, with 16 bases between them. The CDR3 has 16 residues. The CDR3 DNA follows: TGCGCCAGCAGCTTGGCCATGGAGGGATCCGGTGAAAAACTGTTTTTT. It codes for CASSLAMEGSGEKLFF.